This note documents a single T cell receptor beta chain sequence. With random hexamers, about 0.45 to 1 ug RNA was reverse transcribed. Each CDR3 protein is one row after TCRdb ran MiXCR on the immunoSEQ multiplex PCR reads. Of approximately 180,000 distinct CDR3 sequences in the sample, 90% to 95% were seen once. The data derive from a study of CD8 T cells in Susac syndrome. Control patients had untreated stable or active relapsing-remitting multiple sclerosis by revised McDonald criteria. V lost 11 bases to trimming and J lost 5 bases; unmatched junction nucleotides: 9. There are 14 residues in the CDR3. Germline loops: CDR1 MDHEN, CDR2 SYDVKM.

The sequencing sample was made of CD4+ T cells from PBMCs. The TCR comes from a human donor with multiple sclerosis. The rearrangement joins TRBV28 to TRBJ2-2; 9 nucleotides line up with TRBD2. The CDR3 loop reads CAGAGGPRTGELFF. In DNA form, the CDR3 reads TGTGCCGGGGCGGGAGGGCCACGAACCGGGGAGCTGTTTTTT.